This T cell receptor beta chain was retrieved from a study of shared clonotypes between healthy human individuals. The authors distributed each subset's genomic DNA evenly over several immunoSEQ plates. Sequenced by immunoSEQ multiplex PCR; TCRdb stores in-frame clones only, minus some. This table has about 1.9 million clones, 93% appearing once. As defined, naive CD8 cells were CD45RO-negative and positively selected for CCR7, with terminally differentiated effector memory CD45RA+ cells excluded. Adult Caucasians living in Nashville, Tennessee made up all of the donors. The CDR3 has 12 residues. The V gene's germline CDR1 is MDHEN and CDR2 SYDVKM. The V end lost 2 bases, the J end lost 10 bases, and 8 bases lay between the germline ends.

This clonotype was obtained from a young man in good health. Some clones in this sample may be carry-over from other donors' samples. This chain links TRBV28 with TRBJ2-2, with D unclear. The sample was naive CD8+ T cells from PBMCs. The CDR3 loop is CASSLVGLELFF. CDR3 nucleotides: TGTGCCAGCAGTTTAGTGGGGTTGGAGCTGTTTTTT.